The clone carrying this T cell receptor (beta chain) was seen a handful of times. The antigen is undetermined. This sample is drawn from a study of post-analysis software for immune sequencing data. Whole-study context: In terms of disease course, relapsing-remitting, secondary progressive and progressive-relapsing multiple sclerosis were included.

The TCR beta cDNA libraries contained unique molecular identifiers. A single record per CDR3 protein comes from TCRdb applying MiXCR to the PCR reads. The repertoire holds fewer than 700,000 distinct CDR3 sequences, with around 44% as singletons. Overall study findings and caveats: Roughly 5 TRBV segments, TRBV5-6, TRBV5-1 and TRBV20-1 among them, were found more frequent in patients than controls. Versus controls, multiple sclerosis patients showed significantly lower diversity (normalized Chao1).

V was shortened by 2 bases and J by 6 bases, with 21 bases between the two germline ends. The CDR3 covers 17 residues. Per the germline V gene, CDR1 is SGHKS and CDR2 is YYEKEE (reference sequence). The J gene is TRBJ2-1, the V gene TRBV5-5; tentative D call: TRBD2 (5 bases). Sequenced: blood. The source is a girl aged 5-17 years with multiple sclerosis. As DNA, the CDR3 is TGTGCCAGCAGCTTAATTGCGGTAGTCCTCCGGGGCAATGAGCAGTTCTTC. Encoded protein: CASSLIAVVLRGNEQFF.